A selection of T cell receptor beta chains follows, all from one sample in a study of cytomegalovirus exposure and HLA in healthy donors. Method: immunoSEQ multiplex PCR; TCRdb's copy keeps in-frame clones and lacks some. The sample lists 110,000 or so clones, 67% seen once, with roughly 8.7% in the top ten. Sample: PBMCs. The receptors stem from a man aged 18 to 30 in good health and CMV-seropositive. CDR3s include the opening cysteine and the closing phenylalanine or tryptophan. D genes are given only for firm matches. Rows give clone size only sometimes, using once, few, many, or a class for an expanded clone.

clone_size j_call v_call d_call cdr3_nt cdr3_aa
few TRBJ2-7 TRBV6-5 NA TGTGCCAGCAGTTACTCCAGGGGCTACGAGCAGTACTTC CASSYSRGYEQYF
few TRBJ1-1 TRBV7-9 NA TGTGCCAGCAGCTTGAGGAGTCCTGAAGCTTTCTTT CASSLRSPEAFF
few TRBJ2-4 TRBV27 TRBD1 TGTGCCAGCAGTTTAGGCGGGCAGGGGGCGGTGGACATTCAGTACTTC CASSLGGQGAVDIQYF
NA TRBJ2-1 TRBV6-5 NA TGTGCCAGCACCAGGGGTTATGAGCAGTTCTTC CASTRGYEQFF
once TRBJ2-7 TRBV27 NA TGTGCCAGCAGTGGGATAGGGGGACGGGAGCAGTACTTC CASSGIGGREQYF
NA TRBJ2-5 TRBV6-5 NA TGTGCCAGCAGGCGGGGAGAGACCCAGTACTTC CASRRGETQYF
NA TRBJ1-2 TRBV18 NA TGTGCCAGCTCACCACCGGAGACCTATGGCTACACCTTC CASSPPETYGYTF
NA TRBJ2-1 TRBV6-1 NA TGTGCCAGCAAAGCAGGGGGGACCTACAATGAGCAGTTCTTC CASKAGGTYNEQFF
NA TRBJ2-5 TRBV27 NA TGTGCCAGCAGGATAATGAGCGAAGAGACCCAGTACTTC CASRIMSEETQYF
NA TRBJ1-4 TRBV7-9 NA TGTGCCAGCAGTTTCACAGGGTTGGGTGATGAAAAACTGTTTTTT CASSFTGLGDEKLFF
NA TRBJ1-2 TRBV7-9 TRBD1 TGTGCCAGCAGCTCACAGGGGGCGCGTGATGGCTACACCTTC CASSSQGARDGYTF
few TRBJ2-7 TRBV5-1 NA TGCGCCAGCAGCTTGGGAGGACAGTCCTACGAGCAGTACTTC CASSLGGQSYEQYF
few TRBJ2-3 TRBV28 NA TGTGCCAGCAGTTTCGGGACTGCCTCAGATACGCAGTATTTT CASSFGTASDTQYF
NA TRBJ2-3 TRBV29-1 NA TGCACCGCTACTTACACAGATACGCAGTATTTT CTATYTDTQYF
NA TRBJ2-5 TRBV11-2 NA TGTGCCAGCAGCTCACTCCGTGGAGAGACCCAGTACTTC CASSSLRGETQYF
NA TRBJ1-2 TRBV5-4 NA TGTGCCAGCAGTCCCCGTTCGACTGCTAACTATGGCTACACCTTC CASSPRSTANYGYTF
NA TRBJ2-2 TRBV2 NA TGTGCCAGCAGTGAAGCCTCAGGCGGGAAGGGCACCGGGGAGCTGTTTTTT CASSEASGGKGTGELFF